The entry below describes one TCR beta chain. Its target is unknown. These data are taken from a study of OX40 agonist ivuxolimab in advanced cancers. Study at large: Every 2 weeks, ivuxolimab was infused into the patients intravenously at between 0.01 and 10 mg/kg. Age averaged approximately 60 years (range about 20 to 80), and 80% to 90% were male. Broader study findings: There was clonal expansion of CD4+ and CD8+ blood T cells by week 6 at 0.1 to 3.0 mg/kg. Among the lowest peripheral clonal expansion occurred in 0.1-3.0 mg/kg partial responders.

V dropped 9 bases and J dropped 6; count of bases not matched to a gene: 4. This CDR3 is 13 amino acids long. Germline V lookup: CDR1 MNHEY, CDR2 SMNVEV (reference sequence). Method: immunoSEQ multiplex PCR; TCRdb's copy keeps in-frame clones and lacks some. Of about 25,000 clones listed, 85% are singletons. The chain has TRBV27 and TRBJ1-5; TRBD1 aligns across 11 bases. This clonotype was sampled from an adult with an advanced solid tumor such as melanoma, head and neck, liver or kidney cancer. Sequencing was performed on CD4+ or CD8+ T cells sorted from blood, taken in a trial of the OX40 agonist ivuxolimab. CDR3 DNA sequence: TGTGCCAGTCGGGACAGGGGGACTCAGCCCCAGCATTTT. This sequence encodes CASRDRGTQPQHF.